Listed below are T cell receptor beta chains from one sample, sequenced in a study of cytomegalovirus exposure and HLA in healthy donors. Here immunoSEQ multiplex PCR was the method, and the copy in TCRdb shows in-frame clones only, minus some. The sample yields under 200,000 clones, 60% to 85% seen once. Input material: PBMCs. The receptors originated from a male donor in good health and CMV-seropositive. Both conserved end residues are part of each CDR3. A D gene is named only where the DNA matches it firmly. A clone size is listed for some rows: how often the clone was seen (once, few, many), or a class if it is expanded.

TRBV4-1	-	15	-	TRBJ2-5	TGCGCCAGCAGCCAAGGACCGGGGGACGGGGAGACCCAGTACTTC	CASSQGPGDGETQYF
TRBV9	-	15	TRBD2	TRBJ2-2	TGTGCCAGCAGCGTCGGGGGGGCGAACACCGGGGAGCTGTTTTTT	CASSVGGANTGELFF
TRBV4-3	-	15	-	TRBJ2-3	TGCGCCAGCAGCCAAGATCACAGACCCACAGATACGCAGTATTTT	CASSQDHRPTDTQYF
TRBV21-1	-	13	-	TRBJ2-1	TGTGCCAGCAGCGAGGTAGCGGGGAATGAGCAGTTCTTC	CASSEVAGNEQFF
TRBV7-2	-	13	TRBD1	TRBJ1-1	TGTGCCAGCAGCCAAAGACAGGGATTGAGGGCTTTCTTT	CASSQRQGLRAFF
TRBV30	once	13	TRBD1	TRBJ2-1	TGTGCCTTCTCAGGGGGCCAGTACAATGAGCAGTTCTTC	CAFSGGQYNEQFF
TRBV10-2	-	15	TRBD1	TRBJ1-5	TGCGCCAGCAGTGAGGCCGGACAGGGCTGGCAGCCCCAGCATTTT	CASSEAGQGWQPQHF
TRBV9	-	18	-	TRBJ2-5	TGTGCCAGCAGCCCATGGTCTATTAGGGGGGGATACCAAGAGACCCAGTACTTC	CASSPWSIRGGYQETQYF
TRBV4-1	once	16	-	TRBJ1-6	TGCGCCAGCAGCCAAGGCCCGGCAGGGCGAAATTCACCCCTCCACTTT	CASSQGPAGRNSPLHF
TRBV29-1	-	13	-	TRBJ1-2	TGCAGCGTTGAGACAGCATCTAACTATGGCTACACCTTC	CSVETASNYGYTF
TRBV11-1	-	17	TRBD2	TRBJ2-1	TGTGCCAGCAGCTTGAGCGGGGGGGCGAGCTCCTACAATGAGCAGTTCTTC	CASSLSGGASSYNEQFF
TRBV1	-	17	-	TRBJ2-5	TGCACCAGCAGCCAGGCGTCAGGGGTCGGGTACCAAGAGACCCAGTACTTC	CTSSQASGVGYQETQYF
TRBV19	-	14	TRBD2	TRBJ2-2	TGTGCCAGTAGTCCCGGGGGGAGCACCGGGGAGCTGTTTTTT	CASSPGGSTGELFF
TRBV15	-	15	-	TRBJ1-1	TGTGCCACCAGCAGAGTACAGGGCCCTAACACTGAAGCTTTCTTT	CATSRVQGPNTEAFF
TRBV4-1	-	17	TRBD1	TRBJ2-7	TGCGCCAGCAGCCAATTATTGGATACGACAGGGGGCTACGAGCAGTACTTC	CASSQLLDTTGGYEQYF
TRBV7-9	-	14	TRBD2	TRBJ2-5	TGTGCCAGCAGACTAGCGGGAGATCAAGAGACCCAGTACTTC	CASRLAGDQETQYF
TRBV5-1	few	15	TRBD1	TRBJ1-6	TGCGCCAGCAGCAAATCCGGGACAGGGGAATCACCCCTCCACTTT	CASSKSGTGESPLHF
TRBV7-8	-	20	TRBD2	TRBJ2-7	TGTGCCAGCAGCCCTAGCGGTAGTACTAGCGGGGGGGCCGAGGGCTACGAGCAGTACTTC	CASSPSGSTSGGAEGYEQYF
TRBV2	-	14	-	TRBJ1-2	TGTGCCAGCACGAACGCTTACAGGGCGGGCGGCTACACCTTC	CASTNAYRAGGYTF
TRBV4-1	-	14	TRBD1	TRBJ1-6	TGCGCCAGCAGCCATACAGGGGATGGTTCACCCCTCCACTTT	CASSHTGDGSPLHF
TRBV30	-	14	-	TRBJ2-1	TGTGCCTGGAGTGTTCGGGGGGCTGGAGGCGAGCAGTTCTTC	CAWSVRGAGGEQFF
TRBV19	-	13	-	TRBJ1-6	TGTGCCAGTAGTATAAACAGGATTTCACCCCTCCACTTT	CASSINRISPLHF
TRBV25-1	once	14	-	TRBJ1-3	TGTGCCAGCAGTGATCGGGGTGCCGGAAACACCATATATTTT	CASSDRGAGNTIYF
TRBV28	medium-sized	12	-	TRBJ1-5	TGTGCCAGCAGGGTCGGGATTCAGCCCCAGCATTTT	CASRVGIQPQHF